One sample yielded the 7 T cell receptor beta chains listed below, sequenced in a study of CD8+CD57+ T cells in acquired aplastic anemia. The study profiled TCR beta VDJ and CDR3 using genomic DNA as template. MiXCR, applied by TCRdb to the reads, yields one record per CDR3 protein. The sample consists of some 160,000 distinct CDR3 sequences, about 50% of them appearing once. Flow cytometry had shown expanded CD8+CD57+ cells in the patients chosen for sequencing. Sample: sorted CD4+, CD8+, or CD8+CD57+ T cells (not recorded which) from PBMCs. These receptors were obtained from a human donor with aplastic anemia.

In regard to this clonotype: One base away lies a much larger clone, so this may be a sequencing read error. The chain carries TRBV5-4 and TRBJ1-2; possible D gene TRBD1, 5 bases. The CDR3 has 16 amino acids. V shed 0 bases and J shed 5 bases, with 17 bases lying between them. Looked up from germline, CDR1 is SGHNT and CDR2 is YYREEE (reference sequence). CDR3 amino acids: CASSLVPQGGTYGYTF. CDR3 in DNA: TGTGCCAGCAGCTTGGTCCCCCAGGGAGGGACGTATGGCTACACCTTC.

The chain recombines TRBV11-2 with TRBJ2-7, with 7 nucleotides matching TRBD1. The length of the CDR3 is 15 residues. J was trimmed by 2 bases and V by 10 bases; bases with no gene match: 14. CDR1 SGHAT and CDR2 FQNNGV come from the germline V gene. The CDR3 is CAINRQGSVPYEQYF. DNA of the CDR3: TGTGCCATCAATCGACAGGGCTCAGTGCCCTACGAGCAGTACTTC.

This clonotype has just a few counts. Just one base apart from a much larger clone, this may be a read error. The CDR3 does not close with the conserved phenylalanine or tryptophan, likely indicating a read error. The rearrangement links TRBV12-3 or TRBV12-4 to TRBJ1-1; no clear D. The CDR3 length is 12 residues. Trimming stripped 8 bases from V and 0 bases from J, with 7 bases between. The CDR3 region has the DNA TGTGCCAGCGGTGGGTTGAACACTGAAGCTTTCCTT. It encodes CASGGLNTEAFL.

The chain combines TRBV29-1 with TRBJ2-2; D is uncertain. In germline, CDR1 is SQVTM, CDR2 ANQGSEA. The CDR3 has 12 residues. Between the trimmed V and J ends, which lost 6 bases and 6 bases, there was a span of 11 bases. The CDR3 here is CSVLLGSGELFF. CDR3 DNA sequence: TGCAGCGTGTTGCTTGGCTCCGGGGAGCTGTTTTTT.

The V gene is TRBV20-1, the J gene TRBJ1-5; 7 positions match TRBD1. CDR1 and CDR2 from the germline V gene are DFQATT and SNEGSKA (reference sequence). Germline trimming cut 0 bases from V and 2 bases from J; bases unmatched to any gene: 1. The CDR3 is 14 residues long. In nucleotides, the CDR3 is TGCAGTGCTAGAGAAGACAGGGGCAATCAGCCCCAGCATTTT. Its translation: CSAREDRGNQPQHF.

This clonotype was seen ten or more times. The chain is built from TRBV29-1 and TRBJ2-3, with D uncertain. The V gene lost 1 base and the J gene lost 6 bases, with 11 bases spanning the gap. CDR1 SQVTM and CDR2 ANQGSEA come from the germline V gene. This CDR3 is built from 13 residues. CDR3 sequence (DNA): TGCAGCGTTGAAGGGGCGGCGCCCGATACGCAGTATTTT. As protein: CSVEGAAPDTQYF.

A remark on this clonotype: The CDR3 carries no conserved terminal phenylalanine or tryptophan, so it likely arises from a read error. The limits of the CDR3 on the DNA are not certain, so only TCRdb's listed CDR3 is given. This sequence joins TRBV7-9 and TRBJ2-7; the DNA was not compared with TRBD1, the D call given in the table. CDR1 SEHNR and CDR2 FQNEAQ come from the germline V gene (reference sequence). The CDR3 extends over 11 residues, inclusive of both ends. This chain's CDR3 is CASSDGTGEQL.